This T cell receptor beta chain was sequenced in a study of blood T cell repertoires in COVID-19. Study background: There were acute and convalescent COVID-19 samples, and they came from the United States, Italy and Spain. Sources were T cells, B-cell-depleted T cells, or PBMCs; the material itself was cDNA or gDNA.

Adults between about 18 and 95 years of age took part from 24 US areas. Participants' reported clinical history set cohort assignment. TCRdb keeps only in-frame clones here, not all; method: immunoSEQ multiplex PCR. Among around 200,000 clones, roughly nine tenths were seen once, and the ten largest hold over 3%. The germline V gene has CDR1 SGHRS and CDR2 YFSETQ. Trimming removed 5 bases at V and 2 bases at J, with 14 bases between. CDR3 length: 14 amino acids. Material for sequencing was PBMCs or T cells enriched from blood (not recorded which). This clonotype was sampled from a woman in her forties or fifties in a cohort exposed to, infected with or recovered from COVID-19 (not recorded which). The chain carries TRBV5-1 and TRBJ2-7; D is possibly TRBD2 (6 bases). DNA for the CDR3: TGCGCCAGCAGGACTGGGACTTCTGCCTACGAGCAGTACTTC. Its protein is CASRTGTSAYEQYF.